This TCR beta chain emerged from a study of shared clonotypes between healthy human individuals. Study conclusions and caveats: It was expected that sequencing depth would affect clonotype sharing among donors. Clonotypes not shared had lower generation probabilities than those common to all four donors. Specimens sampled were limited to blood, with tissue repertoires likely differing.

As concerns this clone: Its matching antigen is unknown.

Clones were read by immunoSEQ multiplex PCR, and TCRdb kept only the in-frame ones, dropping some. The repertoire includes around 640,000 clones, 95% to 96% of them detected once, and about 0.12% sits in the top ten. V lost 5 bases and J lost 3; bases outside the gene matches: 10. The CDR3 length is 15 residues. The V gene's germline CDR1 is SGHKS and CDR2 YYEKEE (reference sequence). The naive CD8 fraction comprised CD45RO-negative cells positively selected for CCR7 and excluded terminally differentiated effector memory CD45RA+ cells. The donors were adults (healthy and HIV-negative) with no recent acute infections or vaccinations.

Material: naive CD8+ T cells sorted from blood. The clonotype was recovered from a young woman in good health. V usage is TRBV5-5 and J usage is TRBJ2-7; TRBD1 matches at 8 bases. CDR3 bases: TGTGCCAGCAGGTTCAGTGACAGGGGACTCTACGAGCAGTACTTC. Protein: CASRFSDRGLYEQYF.